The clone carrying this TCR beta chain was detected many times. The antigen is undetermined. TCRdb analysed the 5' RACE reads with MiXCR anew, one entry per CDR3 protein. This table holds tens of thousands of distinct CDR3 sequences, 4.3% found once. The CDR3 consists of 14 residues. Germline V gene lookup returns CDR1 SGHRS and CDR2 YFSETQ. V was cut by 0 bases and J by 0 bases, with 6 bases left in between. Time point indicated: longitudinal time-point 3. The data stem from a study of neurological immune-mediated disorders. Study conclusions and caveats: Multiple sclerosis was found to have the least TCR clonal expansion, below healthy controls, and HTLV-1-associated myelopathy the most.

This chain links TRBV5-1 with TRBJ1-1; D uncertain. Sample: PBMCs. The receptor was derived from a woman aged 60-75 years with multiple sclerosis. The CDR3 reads CASSLGLLNTEAFF. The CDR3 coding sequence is TGCGCCAGCAGCTTGGGGCTGTTGAACACTGAAGCTTTCTTT.